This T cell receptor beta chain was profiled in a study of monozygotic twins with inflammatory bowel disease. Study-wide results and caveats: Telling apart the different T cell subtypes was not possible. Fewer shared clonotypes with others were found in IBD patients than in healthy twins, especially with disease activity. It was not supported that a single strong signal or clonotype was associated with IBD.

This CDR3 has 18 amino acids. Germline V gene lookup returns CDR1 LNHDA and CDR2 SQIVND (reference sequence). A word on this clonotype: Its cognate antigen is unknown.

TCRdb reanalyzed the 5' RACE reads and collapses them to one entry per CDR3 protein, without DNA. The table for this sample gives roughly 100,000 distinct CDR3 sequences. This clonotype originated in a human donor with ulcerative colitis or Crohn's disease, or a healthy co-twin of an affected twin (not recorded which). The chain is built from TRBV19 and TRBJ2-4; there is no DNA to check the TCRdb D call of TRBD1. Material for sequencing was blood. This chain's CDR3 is CASSNQLSRVNTKNIQYF. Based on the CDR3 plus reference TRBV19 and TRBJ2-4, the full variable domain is DGGITQSPKYLFRKEGQNVTLSCEQNLNHDAMYWYRQDPGQGLRLIYYSQIVNDFQKGDIAEGYSVSREKKESFPLTVTSAQKNPTAFYLCASSNQLSRVNTKNIQYFGAGTRLSVL.